These T cell receptor beta chains were read from a single sample in a study of blood T cell repertoires in COVID-19. Profiled with immunoSEQ multiplex PCR; TCRdb holds only in-frame clones, not every one. The table has some 66,000 clones, 90% to 95% seen once. Material for sequencing was peripheral blood. Receptors originate from a human donor in a cohort sampled during active COVID-19. Both conserved end residues are part of each CDR3. Fields, in order: J gene, clone size, D gene, V gene, CDR3 DNA, CDR3 protein. A D gene is named only where the DNA matches it firmly. Some rows have no size entry. The others give once, few or many, or a class for an expanded clone.

j_gene: TRBJ1-1; abundance: NA; d_gene: NA; v_gene: TRBV19; CDR3nt: TGTGCCAGTACCATAGGGGTCGGAATGAACACTGAAGCTTTCTTT; CDR3aa: CASTIGVGMNTEAFF
j_gene: TRBJ2-4; abundance: once; d_gene: NA; v_gene: TRBV19; CDR3nt: TGTGCCAGCGTGGGGCCAGAAAACATTCAGTACTTC; CDR3aa: CASVGPENIQYF
j_gene: TRBJ2-6; abundance: NA; d_gene: TRBD2; v_gene: TRBV7-2; CDR3nt: TGTGCCAGCAGCCGGGGGGGTTCTGGGGCCAACGTCCTGACTTTC; CDR3aa: CASSRGGSGANVLTF
j_gene: TRBJ2-3; abundance: NA; d_gene: TRBD2; v_gene: TRBV6-5; CDR3nt: TGTGCCAGTAGCGGGAGTACGCCAGATACGCAGTATTTT; CDR3aa: CASSGSTPDTQYF
j_gene: TRBJ2-1; abundance: NA; d_gene: TRBD2; v_gene: TRBV6-6; CDR3nt: TGTGCCAGCAGTCCTAGCGGGGGACTCTATCATGAGCAGTTCTTC; CDR3aa: CASSPSGGLYHEQFF
j_gene: TRBJ2-1; abundance: NA; d_gene: NA; v_gene: TRBV9; CDR3nt: TGTGCCAGCAGCGGAGGGGGGGACTCGGTAGCCTATGAGCAGTTCTTC; CDR3aa: CASSGGGDSVAYEQFF
j_gene: TRBJ2-1; abundance: NA; d_gene: NA; v_gene: TRBV5-1; CDR3nt: TGCGCCAGCAGCTTGGGGGGACAAGTGAATGAGCAGTTCTTC; CDR3aa: CASSLGGQVNEQFF
j_gene: TRBJ1-1; abundance: NA; d_gene: NA; v_gene: TRBV19; CDR3nt: TGTGCCAGTAGTATAGCGACAGGCCCGCCCGCTTTCTTT; CDR3aa: CASSIATGPPAFF
j_gene: TRBJ2-7; abundance: NA; d_gene: TRBD2; v_gene: TRBV6-6; CDR3nt: TGTGCCGGTCGCGGGAGCTCCTACGAGCAGTACTTC; CDR3aa: CAGRGSSYEQYF
j_gene: TRBJ1-1; abundance: NA; d_gene: TRBD1; v_gene: TRBV24-1; CDR3nt: TGTGCCACCACTGGGCGGGTCAGGGGGTGCACTGAAGCTTTCTTT; CDR3aa: CATTGRVRGCTEAFF
j_gene: TRBJ2-5; abundance: NA; d_gene: TRBD1; v_gene: TRBV7-3; CDR3nt: TGTGCCAGCAGTTCCTGGACGGGGGCAGGGGGCCAGAAGACCCAGTACTTC; CDR3aa: CASSSWTGAGGQKTQYF
j_gene: TRBJ1-4; abundance: NA; d_gene: TRBD1; v_gene: TRBV3-1/TRBV3-2; CDR3nt: TGTGCCAGCAGCCAACTGACAGGGGTGGTTGAAAAACTGTTTTTT; CDR3aa: CASSQLTGVVEKLFF
j_gene: TRBJ2-2; abundance: NA; d_gene: NA; v_gene: TRBV11-3; CDR3nt: TGTGCCAGCGCCCGATCAGGTGCCGCCGGGGAGCTGTTTTTT; CDR3aa: CASARSGAAGELFF
j_gene: TRBJ1-2; abundance: NA; d_gene: NA; v_gene: TRBV27; CDR3nt: TGTGCCAGCAGTTTCAGGGCAGCAACTAACTATGGCTACACCTTC; CDR3aa: CASSFRAATNYGYTF
j_gene: TRBJ2-1; abundance: NA; d_gene: TRBD1; v_gene: TRBV7-2; CDR3nt: TGTGCCAGCAGCTTAGCTCTGAGACAGGGTCGTAATGAGCAGTTCTTC; CDR3aa: CASSLALRQGRNEQFF
j_gene: TRBJ2-3; abundance: NA; d_gene: NA; v_gene: TRBV10-3; CDR3nt: TGTGCCATCAGCCGTGGGGGCATTTATACGCAGTATTTT; CDR3aa: CAISRGGIYTQYF
j_gene: TRBJ1-1; abundance: once; d_gene: NA; v_gene: TRBV3-1/TRBV3-2; CDR3nt: TGTGCCAGCAGTCAGGGAACGAACACTGAAGCTTTCTTT; CDR3aa: CASSQGTNTEAFF
j_gene: TRBJ1-2; abundance: NA; d_gene: NA; v_gene: TRBV18; CDR3nt: TGTGCCAGCTCTGCCGGACAGCATGGCTACACCTTC; CDR3aa: CASSAGQHGYTF
j_gene: TRBJ2-7; abundance: NA; d_gene: NA; v_gene: TRBV28; CDR3nt: TGTGCCAGCAGTTTAGGGGGGTCCACCTCCTACGAGCAGTACTTC; CDR3aa: CASSLGGSTSYEQYF
j_gene: TRBJ2-1; abundance: NA; d_gene: NA; v_gene: TRBV4-1; CDR3nt: TGCGCCAGCAGCCTCTCCAGCGGAAGCTCCTACAATGAGCAGTTCTTC; CDR3aa: CASSLSSGSSYNEQFF
j_gene: TRBJ2-3; abundance: NA; d_gene: NA; v_gene: TRBV19; CDR3nt: TGTGCCAGTAGTATATTCTCAGGGCTCCCCACAGATACGCAGTATTTT; CDR3aa: CASSIFSGLPTDTQYF
j_gene: TRBJ2-1; abundance: NA; d_gene: NA; v_gene: TRBV19; CDR3nt: TGTGCCTGCTCGACGCGGGTCCAAACCTACAATGAGCAGTTCTTC; CDR3aa: CACSTRVQTYNEQFF
j_gene: TRBJ1-5; abundance: NA; d_gene: NA; v_gene: TRBV28; CDR3nt: TGTGCCAGCAGTGGGGCTGGGGCGAGCAATCAGCCCCAGCATTTT; CDR3aa: CASSGAGASNQPQHF
j_gene: TRBJ2-5; abundance: NA; d_gene: TRBD1; v_gene: TRBV27; CDR3nt: TGTGCCAGCAGTTTTGGACAGGGGGAGACCCAGTACTTC; CDR3aa: CASSFGQGETQYF
j_gene: TRBJ1-2; abundance: NA; d_gene: TRBD1; v_gene: TRBV12-3/TRBV12-4; CDR3nt: TGTGCCAGCAGCACCGACAGGGACTATGGCTACACCTTC; CDR3aa: CASSTDRDYGYTF
j_gene: TRBJ1-6; abundance: NA; d_gene: NA; v_gene: TRBV7-8; CDR3nt: TGTGCCAGCAGCCCCCGCAGGGATTGGAATTCACCCCTCCACTTT; CDR3aa: CASSPRRDWNSPLHF
j_gene: TRBJ2-2; abundance: NA; d_gene: NA; v_gene: TRBV19; CDR3nt: TGTGCCAGTAGCGACGAAAGATGGACAGACGACACCGGGGAGCTGTTTTTT; CDR3aa: CASSDERWTDDTGELFF
j_gene: TRBJ2-3; abundance: NA; d_gene: TRBD1; v_gene: TRBV10-2; CDR3nt: TGCGCCAGCAGAGGGACAGGGGCTCCGGATACGCAGTATTTT; CDR3aa: CASRGTGAPDTQYF
j_gene: TRBJ1-2; abundance: NA; d_gene: TRBD1; v_gene: TRBV2; CDR3nt: TGTGCCAGCAGCGACAGGGGGCGATCATCGTACACCTTC; CDR3aa: CASSDRGRSSYTF
j_gene: TRBJ2-1; abundance: once; d_gene: NA; v_gene: TRBV3-1/TRBV3-2; CDR3nt: TGTGCCAGCAGCCTCAGACTAGGGAGCTACAATGAGCAGTTCTTC; CDR3aa: CASSLRLGSYNEQFF
j_gene: TRBJ2-1; abundance: NA; d_gene: TRBD2; v_gene: TRBV6-2/TRBV6-3; CDR3nt: TGTGCCAGCAGTAAACGGACTAGCGGGGGCCTCACGAGCTCCTACAATGAGCAGTTCTTC; CDR3aa: CASSKRTSGGLTSSYNEQFF
j_gene: TRBJ2-6; abundance: NA; d_gene: NA; v_gene: TRBV9; CDR3nt: TGTGCCAGCAGCTCATCAGGGGGGACTGGGGCCAACGTCCTGACTTTC; CDR3aa: CASSSSGGTGANVLTF
j_gene: TRBJ2-7; abundance: NA; d_gene: TRBD2; v_gene: TRBV29-1; CDR3nt: TGCAGCGGCCCGGGACTACGGGACTACGAGCAGTACTTC; CDR3aa: CSGPGLRDYEQYF
j_gene: TRBJ2-4; abundance: NA; d_gene: TRBD2; v_gene: TRBV18; CDR3nt: TGTGCCAGCTCACCGATAGGCGGGGGGCCCGTAGTGGAGTACTTC; CDR3aa: CASSPIGGGPVVEYF
j_gene: TRBJ1-5; abundance: NA; d_gene: NA; v_gene: TRBV19; CDR3nt: TGTGCCAGTAGTATTCCCGGCAATCAGCCCCAGCATTTT; CDR3aa: CASSIPGNQPQHF
j_gene: TRBJ1-1; abundance: once; d_gene: NA; v_gene: TRBV5-5; CDR3nt: TGTGCCAGCAGTTCCCAAAACACTGAAGCTTTCTTT; CDR3aa: CASSSQNTEAFF
j_gene: TRBJ2-2; abundance: NA; d_gene: NA; v_gene: TRBV5-4; CDR3nt: TGTGCCAGCAGCTCATGGGCCAGACGCACCGGGGAGCTGTTTTTT; CDR3aa: CASSSWARRTGELFF
j_gene: TRBJ2-7; abundance: NA; d_gene: NA; v_gene: TRBV11-2; CDR3nt: TGTGCCAGCAGCTTTGGGGAGACAGGTGGCTACGAGCAGTACTTC; CDR3aa: CASSFGETGGYEQYF
j_gene: TRBJ1-4; abundance: NA; d_gene: NA; v_gene: TRBV28; CDR3nt: TGTGCCAGCAGTGCCAGGGTTGGACTGTTTTTT; CDR3aa: CASSARVGLFF
j_gene: TRBJ2-2; abundance: NA; d_gene: TRBD2; v_gene: TRBV4-2; CDR3nt: TGTGCCAGCAGCCAAGATTGGGATGGGACTAGCGGGGGGTCAAACACCGGGGAGCTGTTTTTT; CDR3aa: CASSQDWDGTSGGSNTGELFF
j_gene: TRBJ2-5; abundance: once; d_gene: NA; v_gene: TRBV7-2; CDR3nt: TGTGCCAGCAGCTTAAGCGGGCTCCAAGAGACCCAGTACTTC; CDR3aa: CASSLSGLQETQYF
j_gene: TRBJ2-1; abundance: NA; d_gene: TRBD1; v_gene: TRBV7-9; CDR3nt: TGTGCCAGCAGCTTAGAGGGACAGGGGGTTGTGCAGTTCTTC; CDR3aa: CASSLEGQGVVQFF
j_gene: TRBJ1-5; abundance: NA; d_gene: NA; v_gene: TRBV19; CDR3nt: TGTGCCAGTAGTATGGGGCCACAGGGTCAGCCCCAGCATTTT; CDR3aa: CASSMGPQGQPQHF
j_gene: TRBJ2-3; abundance: once; d_gene: NA; v_gene: TRBV7-2; CDR3nt: TGTGCCAGCAGCTTACGCCGACAGGGAGGATCCGATACGCAGTATTTT; CDR3aa: CASSLRRQGGSDTQYF
j_gene: TRBJ1-5; abundance: NA; d_gene: NA; v_gene: TRBV2; CDR3nt: TGTGCCAGCACAGACAGGCTCAATCAGCCCCAGCATTTT; CDR3aa: CASTDRLNQPQHF
j_gene: TRBJ2-3; abundance: NA; d_gene: NA; v_gene: TRBV4-1; CDR3nt: TGCGCCAGCAGCAACTACGAAGCACGCACAGATACGCAGTATTTT; CDR3aa: CASSNYEARTDTQYF
j_gene: TRBJ1-1; abundance: few; d_gene: NA; v_gene: TRBV7-9; CDR3nt: TGTGCCAGCAGCCCTATGCGTACTGAAGCTTTCTTT; CDR3aa: CASSPMRTEAFF
j_gene: TRBJ1-2; abundance: NA; d_gene: TRBD1; v_gene: TRBV2; CDR3nt: TGTGCCAGCAGCGCCGGGACAGACAATGGCTACACCTTC; CDR3aa: CASSAGTDNGYTF
j_gene: TRBJ2-7; abundance: few; d_gene: NA; v_gene: TRBV9; CDR3nt: TGTGCCAGCAGCGAAAACGCGGGGTCCTACGAGCAGTACTTC; CDR3aa: CASSENAGSYEQYF
j_gene: TRBJ2-6; abundance: NA; d_gene: TRBD1; v_gene: TRBV7-2; CDR3nt: TGTGCCAGCAGCTTATCGGGACAGCCCGACTCTGGGGCCAACGTCCTGACTTTC; CDR3aa: CASSLSGQPDSGANVLTF